The present TCR beta chain was sequenced within a study of cytotoxic CD8 clonotypes in ibrutinib-treated CLL. General study points: Baseline clonality, above age-matched healthy donor levels, tracked circulating CD8+ T-cell counts. An increase in clonality occurred at ibrutinib response, followed by a return toward baseline at progression.

Turning to this clone: As yet, its antigen is unknown.

The intended depth for sequencing was 1 in 200,000 to 1 in 1 million T cells. Sequencing was performed with immunoSEQ multiplex PCR; in TCRdb, only in-frame clones are kept and a portion is missing. The sample has about 140,000 clones, around 80% seen once. The germline gives CDR1 SGHTA, CDR2 FQGTGA. This CDR3 has 13 residues. V gave up 4 bases and J gave up 10 bases, with 14 bases separating them. The receptor comes from a human donor with chronic lymphocytic leukemia. This rearrangement joins TRBV7-3 to TRBJ2-1; the D gene could be TRBD1 or TRBD2 (5 bases each). The sequencing used PBMCs, collected after 36 months of ibrutinib treatment. DNA for the CDR3: TGTGCCAGCAGCTCAACTGGTGGGGGAGAGCAGTTCTTC. Translating it yields CASSSTGGGEQFF.